This passage covers 13 T cell receptor beta chains from one sample sequenced in a study of response to subunit inactivated influenza vaccine. TCRdb analysed the RT-PCR reads with MiXCR anew, one entry per CDR3 protein. This sample has fewer than 650,000 distinct CDR3 sequences, with about an eighth found just once. Sequencing was performed on PBMCs from blood, taken 45 days after vaccination. The receptors shown here come from a man aged 45-65 years who received an inactivated influenza vaccine.

This clonotype was counted at least ten times. The genes are TRBV12-3 or TRBV12-4 and TRBJ2-5, with 9 bases identical to TRBD1. The CDR3 totals 16 residues. The V segment lost 6 bases and the J segment 2 bases; nucleotides outside the gene matches: 10. CDR3: CASSPTGTGPQETQYF. CDR3 in DNA: TGTGCCAGCAGCCCAACCGGGACAGGGCCTCAAGAGACCCAGTACTTC.

The chain recombines TRBV11-2 with TRBJ2-1; a weak D match, TRBD1 (6 bases). CDR1 is SGHAT, CDR2 FQNNGV, per germline. The V gene lost 1 base and the J gene lost 7 bases, with 17 bases spanning the gap. This CDR3 is 16 amino acids long. The CDR3 loop reads CASSLGQGFGWNEQFF. For the CDR3, the DNA is TGTGCCAGCAGCTTAGGTCAGGGGTTTGGGTGGAATGAGCAGTTCTTC.

This clonotype appeared many times. The CDR3 bases are TGTGCCAGCAGCGTACCGGGACTAGCGGGTAATGAGCAGTTCTTC. It encodes CASSVPGLAGNEQFF. This chain joins TRBV27 and TRBJ2-1, with 12 bases aligning to TRBD2. CDR1 is MNHEY, CDR2 SMNVEV, per germline (reference sequence). The V segment lost 6 bases and the J segment 7 bases; nucleotides outside the gene matches: 7. This CDR3 has 15 amino acids.

This clonotype has a count of ten or more. The chain recombines TRBV12-3 or TRBV12-4 with TRBJ1-2, with D possibly matching TRBD1 (6 bases). The CDR3 extends over 13 amino acids. V was clipped by 5 bases and J by 4 bases, with 11 bases between them. DNA of the CDR3: TGTGCCAGCAGTCCACAGGGTTTCTATGGCTACACCTTC. This translates into CASSPQGFYGYTF.

The chain carries TRBV6-2 or TRBV6-3 and TRBJ2-2; D perhaps matches TRBD1 (6 bases). V was cut by 7 bases and J by 3 bases, with 21 bases left in between. The CDR3 length is 17 residues. The germline gives CDR1 MNHEY, CDR2 SVGEGT. This CDR3 is CASTPRHRALDTGELFF. CDR3 bases: TGTGCCAGCACCCCGCGCCACAGGGCCTTGGACACCGGGGAGCTGTTTTTT.

This clonotype was recorded at least ten times. The V and J genes are TRBV5-1 and TRBJ2-3, with D unclear. Trimming took 4 bases from V and 0 from J, leaving 15 bases between them. CDR1 and CDR2 (germline): SGHRS, YFSETQ. The CDR3 extends over 16 amino acids. The CDR3 DNA sequence: TGCGCCAGCAGCCACCTTAGAAGCGTTAGCACAGATACGCAGTATTTT. Its translation is CASSHLRSVSTDTQYF.

This rearrangement joins TRBV7-8 to TRBJ2-2; tentatively, D is TRBD1 (6 bases). V lost 2 bases to trimming and J lost 4 bases, with 11 bases between them. This CDR3 is built from 15 residues. Germline CDR1 reads SGHVS; CDR2 reads FQNEAQ. DNA of the CDR3: TGTGCCAGCAGCTTATTTGGACAGATCACCGGGGAGCTGTTTTTT. Amino acid sequence: CASSLFGQITGELFF.

There are many counts of this clonotype. V usage is TRBV25-1 and J usage is TRBJ1-4; D not certain. The germline V gene encodes CDR1 MGHDK and CDR2 SYGVNS. Trimming left V 2 bases short and J 4 bases short, with 5 bases between. The CDR3 length is 13 residues. As DNA, the CDR3 is TGTGCCAGCAGTGAACCCCTTAATGAAAAACTGTTTTTT. Translated: CASSEPLNEKLFF.

This clonotype was detected a few times. V usage is TRBV6-2 or TRBV6-3 and J usage is TRBJ2-7, with 7 bases lining up with TRBD2. V shed 3 bases and J 2 bases; nucleotides not matched to a gene: 4. CDR1 and CDR2 (germline): MNHEY, SVGEGT. CDR3 length equals 14 residues. This CDR3 is CASSYQRGPYEQYF. The CDR3 DNA is TGTGCCAGCAGTTATCAGCGGGGCCCCTACGAGCAGTACTTC.

This chain joins TRBV19 and TRBJ2-4, with D tentatively TRBD1 or TRBD2 (5 bases each). Trimming removed 5 bases at V and 1 base at J, with 12 bases between. This CDR3 comprises 15 residues. Per the germline V gene, CDR1 is LNHDA and CDR2 is SQIVND (reference sequence). The CDR3 here is CASSPWGKAKNIQYF. CDR3 in DNA: TGTGCCAGTAGTCCCTGGGGGAAGGCCAAAAACATTCAGTACTTC.

The rearrangement uses TRBV20-1 and TRBJ2-7; 12 bases align to TRBD1. This CDR3 has 16 amino acids. Germline CDR1 DFQATT, CDR2 SNEGSKA (reference sequence). The junction had 14 bases not matched to a gene; V was cut back by 6 bases and J by 5 bases. CDR3 coding DNA: TGCAGTGCCCGAAGGGTACCGGGACAGGGGGCTGACGAGCAGTACTTC. This sequence encodes CSARRVPGQGADEQYF.

In this sample, this clonotype turned up many times. This CDR3 is CASSLQGSDTQYF. DNA of the CDR3: TGTGCCAGCAGTTTGCAGGGCTCAGATACGCAGTATTTT. The gene calls are TRBV12-3 or TRBV12-4 and TRBJ2-3; weak D call: TRBD1 (5 bases). Trimming shortened V by 3 bases and J by 4 bases, and 8 bases separated the two germline ends. This CDR3 has 13 amino acids.

This clonotype came up a few times. The chain links TRBV6-1 to TRBJ2-2, with D uncertain. This CDR3 region has 14 residues. Germline V gene lookup returns CDR1 MNHNS and CDR2 SASEGT. V was pared by 7 bases and J by 5 bases, with 14 bases between. The DNA for the CDR3 is TGTGCCAGCAACACCGGTGGTGATACCGGGGAGCTGTTTTTT. Translation: CASNTGGDTGELFF.